The 3 T cell receptor beta chains below come from one sample, sequenced in a study of CD8+ T cells in alopecia areata (dated by TCRdb to 2017 to 2018). Cells from mouse cutaneous lymph nodes were pooled, stained for CD4, CD8alpha, NKG2D, NKG2ACE and other markers, and then sorted on a BD Influx. Receptor libraries were prepared by the immunoSEQ multiplex PCR assay. RNA was extracted from all samples and reverse transcribed into cDNA as template for TCR sequencing. Entries here come from immuneACCESS through TCRdb and include only in-frame sequences with V and J called. Some clones fail to appear in such tables; in the studies checked, an unresolved V gene covers under half of the shortfall, and the cause of the remainder is unknown. The table for this sample lists over 250,000 clones, none of them counted only once. Clones ranked in the top ten supply 1.2% of the sample. The sequenced material came from CD4+ T cells sorted from a lymph node. These receptor sequences come from a C3H/HeJ mouse with alopecia areata. This strain is of MHC haplotype H2-k.

This clone showed up just a few times. Gene names denote mouse genes. The observed sequence ends 4 residues before the CDR3 terminus, with the missing tail filled in from the germline J gene. The V and J genes are TRBV31 and TRBJ2-5, with D perhaps TRBD2 (6 bases). The germline V gene has CDR1 GKSSPN and CDR2 SITVG. The length of the CDR3 is 14 residues. Trimming cost V 0 bases and J 2 bases, with 9 bases left between them. Here the CDR3 reads CAWSLWGTQDTQYF. The sequenced CDR3 bases are TGTGCCTGGAGTCTTTGGGGGACCCAAGAC.

For this clone: These gene names are mouse names. The read is 4 residues too short to cover the CDR3 end, so that end is filled in from the germline J gene. J is TRBJ2-4 and V is TRBV19, with 7 bases matching TRBD1. Germline loops: CDR1 FNHDT, CDR2 SITEND (reference sequence). The CDR3 sequence is 14 residues long. CDR3 in amino acids: CASSVQGLANTLYF. The part of the CDR3 DNA that was read is TGTGCCAGCAGTGTACAGGGGCTGGCAAAC.

In the case of this clone: The gene names here belong to mouse. With the read ending 4 residues before the CDR3 end, the germline J gene is used to fill in that end. V usage is TRBV3 and J usage is TRBJ1-2; 11 bases are a match to TRBD1. Trimming at V came to 5 bases and at J to 4 bases, leaving 9 bases not matched to a gene. The CDR3 totals 16 residues. Germline CDR1 SNHLY, CDR2 FYNGKV (reference sequence). The chain's CDR3 is CASSPDRGRTSSDYTF. The sequenced part of the CDR3 DNA is TGTGCCAGCAGCCCGGACAGGGGGCGGACGAGCTCC.